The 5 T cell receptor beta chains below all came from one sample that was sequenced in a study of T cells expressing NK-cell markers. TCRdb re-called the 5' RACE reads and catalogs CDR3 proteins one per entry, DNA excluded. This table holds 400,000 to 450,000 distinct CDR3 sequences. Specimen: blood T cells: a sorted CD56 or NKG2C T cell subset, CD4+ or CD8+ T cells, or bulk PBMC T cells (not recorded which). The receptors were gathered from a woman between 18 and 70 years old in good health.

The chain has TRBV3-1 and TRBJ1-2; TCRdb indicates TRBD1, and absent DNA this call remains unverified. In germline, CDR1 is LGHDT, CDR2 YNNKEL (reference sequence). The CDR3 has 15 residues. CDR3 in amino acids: CASSHRDRLILGYTF.

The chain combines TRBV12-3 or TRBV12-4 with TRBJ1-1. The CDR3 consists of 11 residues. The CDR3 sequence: CASSPNTEAFF.

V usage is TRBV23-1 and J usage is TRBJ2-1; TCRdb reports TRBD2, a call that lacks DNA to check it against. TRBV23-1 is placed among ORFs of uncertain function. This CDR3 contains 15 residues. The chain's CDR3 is CASTPPAGKGDEQFF.

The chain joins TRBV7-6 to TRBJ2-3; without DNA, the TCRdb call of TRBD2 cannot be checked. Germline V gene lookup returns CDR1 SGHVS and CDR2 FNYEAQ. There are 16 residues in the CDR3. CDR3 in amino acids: CASSSGLAERTDTQYF.

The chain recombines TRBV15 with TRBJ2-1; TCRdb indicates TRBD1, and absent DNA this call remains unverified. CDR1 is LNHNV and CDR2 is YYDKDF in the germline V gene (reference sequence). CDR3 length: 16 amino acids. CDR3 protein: CATSSDRDRGFDEQFF.